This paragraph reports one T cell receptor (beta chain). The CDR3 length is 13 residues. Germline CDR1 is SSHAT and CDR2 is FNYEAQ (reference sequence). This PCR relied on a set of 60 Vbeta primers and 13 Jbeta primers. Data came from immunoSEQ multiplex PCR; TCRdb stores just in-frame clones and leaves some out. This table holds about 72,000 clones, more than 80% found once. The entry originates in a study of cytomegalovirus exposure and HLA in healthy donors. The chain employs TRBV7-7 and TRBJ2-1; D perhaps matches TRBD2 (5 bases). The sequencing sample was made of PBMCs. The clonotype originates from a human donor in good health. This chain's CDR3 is CASSRGRDNEQFF. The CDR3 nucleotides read TGTGCTAGCTCACGGGGAAGGGACAATGAGCAGTTCTTC.